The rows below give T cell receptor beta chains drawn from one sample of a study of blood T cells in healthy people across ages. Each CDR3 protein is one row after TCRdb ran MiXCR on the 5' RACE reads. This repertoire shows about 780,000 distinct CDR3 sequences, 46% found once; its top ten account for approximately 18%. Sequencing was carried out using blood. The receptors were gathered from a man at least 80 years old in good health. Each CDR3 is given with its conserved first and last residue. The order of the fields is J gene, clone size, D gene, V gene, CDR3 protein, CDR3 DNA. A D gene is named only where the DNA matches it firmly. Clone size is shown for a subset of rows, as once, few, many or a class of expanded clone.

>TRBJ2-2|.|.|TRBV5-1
CASSWVPGGGELFF
TGCGCCAGCAGCTGGGTCCCTGGAGGCGGGGAGCTGTTTTTT
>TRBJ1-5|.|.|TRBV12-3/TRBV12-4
CASSLTGYSDQPQHF
TGTGCCAGCAGTTTAACAGGTTATAGCGATCAGCCCCAGCATTTT
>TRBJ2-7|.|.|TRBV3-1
CASSPLGVYEQYF
TGTGCCAGCAGCCCACTAGGGGTCTACGAGCAGTACTTC
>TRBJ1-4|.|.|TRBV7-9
CASSLVKTEEKLFF
TGTGCCAGCAGCTTAGTCAAGACAGAGGAAAAACTGTTTTTT
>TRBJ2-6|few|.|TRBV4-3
CASSQVVIGANVLTF
TGCGCCAGCAGCCAAGTGGTGATTGGGGCCAACGTCCTGACTTTC
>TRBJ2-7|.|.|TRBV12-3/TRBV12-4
CASSFQGSIYEQYF
TGTGCCAGCAGTTTCCAGGGGTCAATCTACGAGCAGTACTTC
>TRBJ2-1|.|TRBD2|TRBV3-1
CASSLPAGGSYNEQFF
TGTGCCAGCAGCCTTCCTGCGGGGGGCTCCTACAATGAGCAGTTCTTC
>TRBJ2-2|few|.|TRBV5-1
CASSLEAASLNTGELFF
TGCGCCAGCAGCTTGGAGGCGGCCAGCCTCAACACCGGGGAGCTGTTTTTT
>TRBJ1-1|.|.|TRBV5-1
CASSLAPGALNTEAFF
TGCGCCAGCAGCTTAGCCCCAGGGGCCCTAAACACTGAAGCTTTCTTT
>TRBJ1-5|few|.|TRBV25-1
CASRNQGRGGNQPQHF
TGTGCCAGCAGAAACCAGGGGCGCGGTGGCAATCAGCCCCAGCATTTT
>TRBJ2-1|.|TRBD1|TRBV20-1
CSARDRDRGYNEQFF
TGCAGTGCTAGAGATCGGGACAGGGGTTACAATGAGCAGTTCTTC
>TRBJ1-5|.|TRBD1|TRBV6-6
CASSPRQGNQPQHF
TGTGCCAGCAGTCCACGACAGGGAAATCAGCCCCAGCATTTT
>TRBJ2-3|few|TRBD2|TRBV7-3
CASSRSSGSADTQYF
TGTGCCAGCAGCCGATCGAGCGGGAGTGCAGATACGCAGTATTTT
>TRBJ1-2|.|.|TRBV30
CAFQGYGYTF
TGTGCCTTCCAGGGCTATGGCTACACCTTC
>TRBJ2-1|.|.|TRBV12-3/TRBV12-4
CASSLVGDYNEQFF
TGTGCCAGCAGTCTAGTAGGCGATTACAATGAGCAGTTCTTC
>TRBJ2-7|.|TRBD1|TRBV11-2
CASSLGQGPNYEQYF
TGTGCCAGCAGCTTAGGACAGGGCCCTAATTACGAGCAGTACTTC
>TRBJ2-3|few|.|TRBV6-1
CASRVAISTDTQYF
TGTGCCAGCAGGGTAGCGATTAGCACAGATACGCAGTATTTT
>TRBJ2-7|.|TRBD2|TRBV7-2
CASSLGGGGGAYEQYF
TGTGCCAGCAGCTTAGGGGGGGGTGGAGGTGCCTACGAGCAGTACTTC
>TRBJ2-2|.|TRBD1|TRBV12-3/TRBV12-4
CASSLMTGGTGELFF
TGTGCCAGCAGTTTAATGACAGGGGGAACCGGGGAGCTGTTTTTT
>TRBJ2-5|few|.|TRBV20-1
CSARDLSGNEQYF
TGCAGTGCTAGAGATCTTTCGGGGAATGAGCAGTACTTC
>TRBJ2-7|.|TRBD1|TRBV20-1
CSVSRDRAPYEQYF
TGCAGTGTAAGTAGGGACAGGGCACCCTACGAGCAGTACTTC
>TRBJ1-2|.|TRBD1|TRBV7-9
CASSFGGTEVYGYTF
TGTGCCAGCAGCTTTGGGGGGACAGAAGTTTATGGCTACACCTTC
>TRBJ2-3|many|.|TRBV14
CASSQAGTDTQYF
TGTGCCAGCAGCCAGGCTGGCACAGATACGCAGTATTTT
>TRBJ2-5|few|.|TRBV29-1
CSVAMTREETQYF
TGCAGCGTCGCGATGACCAGAGAAGAGACCCAGTACTTC
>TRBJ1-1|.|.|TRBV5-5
CASSLLGALNTEAFF
TGTGCCAGCAGCTTACTGGGGGCCTTAAACACTGAAGCTTTCTTT
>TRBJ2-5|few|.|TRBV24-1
CATSGKQETQYF
TGTGCCACGTCTGGTAAGCAAGAGACCCAGTACTTC
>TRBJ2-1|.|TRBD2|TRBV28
CANSPSRLAANEQFF
TGTGCCAACAGCCCAAGCAGACTAGCGGCCAATGAGCAGTTCTTC
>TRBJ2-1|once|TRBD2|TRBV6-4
CASSDSTSGSEQFF
TGTGCCAGCAGTGACTCGACTAGCGGGAGTGAGCAGTTCTTC
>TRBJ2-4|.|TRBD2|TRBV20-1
CSADPPAGDGNIQYF
TGCAGTGCTGACCCCCCAGCGGGAGACGGGAACATTCAGTACTTC
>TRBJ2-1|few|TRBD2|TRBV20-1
CSARDWAGGHNEQFF
TGCAGTGCTAGAGACTGGGCGGGAGGTCACAATGAGCAGTTCTTC
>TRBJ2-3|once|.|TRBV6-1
CASSEDLGSTDTQYF
TGTGCCAGCAGTGAAGATCTAGGAAGCACAGATACGCAGTATTTT
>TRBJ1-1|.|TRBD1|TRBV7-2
CASSLALQGASEAFF
TGTGCCAGCAGCTTAGCCCTCCAGGGGGCAAGTGAAGCTTTCTTT
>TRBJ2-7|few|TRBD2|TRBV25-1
CASEKRSGSREQYF
TGTGCCAGTGAAAAGAGGAGCGGGAGTCGCGAGCAGTACTTC
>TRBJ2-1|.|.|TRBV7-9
CASSFQGRGYEQFF
TGTGCCAGCAGCTTTCAGGGAAGGGGCTACGAGCAGTTCTTC
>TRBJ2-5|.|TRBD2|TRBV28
CASTILAGADEQYF
TGTGCCAGCACTATATTGGCGGGAGCCGATGAGCAGTACTTC
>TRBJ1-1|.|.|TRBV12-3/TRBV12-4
CASSTIQGGTEAFF
TGTGCCAGCAGCACAATACAGGGAGGGACTGAAGCTTTCTTT
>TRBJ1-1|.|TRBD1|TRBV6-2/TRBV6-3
CASSYSISGGTEAFF
TGTGCCAGCAGTTACTCGATCTCAGGGGGCACTGAAGCTTTCTTT
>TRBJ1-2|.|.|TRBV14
CASSQISGIANYGYTF
TGTGCCAGCAGCCAAATTTCTGGCATAGCTAACTATGGCTACACCTTC
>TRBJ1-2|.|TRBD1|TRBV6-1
CASSEAGQVLGYGYTF
TGTGCCAGCAGTGAAGCGGGACAGGTTCTGGGCTATGGCTACACCTTC
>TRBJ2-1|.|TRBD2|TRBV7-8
CASSPSGPSNEQFF
TGTGCCAGCAGCCCTAGCGGGCCTAGCAATGAGCAGTTCTTC
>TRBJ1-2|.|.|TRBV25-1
CASSGGDTSNYGYTF
TGTGCCAGCAGTGGGGGGGACACATCTAACTATGGCTACACCTTC
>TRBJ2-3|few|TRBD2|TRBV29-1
CSVEELAGGTDTQYF
TGCAGCGTTGAGGAACTAGCGGGAGGGACAGATACGCAGTATTTT
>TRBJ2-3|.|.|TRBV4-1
CASSQDRQRTDTQYF
TGCGCCAGCAGCCAAGATAGACAGCGCACAGATACGCAGTATTTT
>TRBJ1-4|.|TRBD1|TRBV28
CASSPTGEGEKLFF
TGTGCCAGCAGCCCGACAGGGGAGGGTGAAAAACTGTTTTTT
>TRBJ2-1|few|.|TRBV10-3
CAIRLNNEQFF
TGTGCCATCAGACTGAACAATGAGCAGTTCTTC
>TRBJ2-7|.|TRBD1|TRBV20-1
CSANDRVYEQYF
TGCAGTGCTAATGACAGGGTCTACGAGCAGTACTTC
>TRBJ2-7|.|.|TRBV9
CASGPGASYEQYF
TGTGCCAGCGGCCCAGGGGCCTCCTACGAGCAGTACTTC
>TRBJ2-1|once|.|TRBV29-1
CSGNPSDEQFF
TGCAGCGGTAACCCTAGCGATGAGCAGTTCTTC
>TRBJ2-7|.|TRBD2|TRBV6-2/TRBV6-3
CASSYSWGAGMNDEQYF
TGTGCCAGCAGTTACTCTTGGGGAGCGGGGATGAACGACGAGCAGTACTTC
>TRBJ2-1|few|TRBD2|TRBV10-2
CASRGLAANEQFF
TGCGCCAGCAGGGGACTAGCGGCCAATGAGCAGTTCTTC
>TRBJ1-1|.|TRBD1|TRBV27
CASSLGTGGSNTEAFF
TGTGCCAGCAGTTTAGGGACAGGGGGCTCGAACACTGAAGCTTTCTTT
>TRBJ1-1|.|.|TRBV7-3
CAGSVGRNTEAFF
TGTGCCGGCAGCGTAGGACGGAACACTGAAGCTTTCTTT
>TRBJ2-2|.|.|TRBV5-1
CASSLDGFGELFF
TGCGCCAGCAGCTTGGACGGGTTCGGGGAGCTGTTTTTT
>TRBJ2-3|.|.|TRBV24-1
CATSDPTPGQITDTQYF
TGTGCCACCAGTGACCCTACCCCCGGACAGATCACAGATACGCAGTATTTT
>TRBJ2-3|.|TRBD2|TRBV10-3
CAITLASGGKTDTQYF
TGTGCCATCACTCTGGCTAGCGGGGGGAAGACAGATACGCAGTATTTT
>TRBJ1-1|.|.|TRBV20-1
CSATGMNTEAFF
TGCAGTGCCACAGGAATGAACACTGAAGCTTTCTTT
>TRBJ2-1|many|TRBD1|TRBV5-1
CASSYGQGSYNEQFF
TGCGCCAGCAGCTACGGACAGGGTTCCTACAATGAGCAGTTCTTC
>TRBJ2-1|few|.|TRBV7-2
CASSNVGASYNEQFF
TGTGCCAGCAGCAACGTAGGGGCCTCCTACAATGAGCAGTTCTTC